This T cell receptor (beta chain) is drawn from a study of STAT5B mutations in CD4+ large granular lymphocyte leukemia. Produced via immunoSEQ multiplex PCR; TCRdb's table is partial and in-frame only. The sample lists 20,000 to 25,000 clones, about 79% occurring once. The CDR3 runs 17 residues. J is TRBJ1-5 and V is TRBV21-1. TRBV21-1 is assigned pseudogene status. This receptor was identified in a human donor in good health. Sequencing was performed on CD4+ T cells from blood buffy coats. This chain's CDR3 is CASSKGGRGPSPGPQHF. The CDR3 region has the DNA TGTGCCAGCAGCAAAGGTGGTCGAGGACCATCACCGGGGCCCCAGCATTTT.